This TCR beta chain was captured by sequencing in a study of blood T cell repertoires in COVID-19. Background on the study: T cells, B-cell-depleted T cells, or PBMCs supplied cDNA or gDNA.

V shed 5 bases and J shed 4 bases, with 9 bases lying between them. CDR3 length equals 14 residues. CDR1 and CDR2 from the germline V gene are SEHNR and FQNEAQ (reference sequence). In the authors' methods: Nucleated cell counts were estimated from reference gene primer amplification. The table came from immunoSEQ multiplex PCR; TCRdb's copy has only in-frame clones and leaves some out. The V and J calls and clone size are taken from that table; D and trimming were inferred from the DNA. The sample lists approximately 250,000 clones; approximately 90% were seen once. The cohort comprised adults aged about 18 to 90 years residing in 20 to 30 US areas. Cohort placement rested on clinical history that participants reported themselves.

The sequence derives from a man aged 40-49 years who had been exposed to COVID-19. The chain has TRBV7-9 and TRBJ2-6, with D hard to call. The sample consisted of PBMCs or T cells enriched from blood (not recorded which). CDR3 nucleotides: TGTGCCAGCAGCCTAGTGGCAGGGGCCAACGTCCTGACTTTC. Amino acids: CASSLVAGANVLTF.